These T cell receptor beta chains were read from a single sample in a study of a mutant IDH1 vaccine in newly diagnosed glioma. The data were produced by immunoSEQ multiplex PCR, yet TCRdb's version contains in-frame clones alone and is incomplete. The sample includes approximately 67,000 clones, 83% seen only once; the top ten take 4.6%. This specimen consisted of peripheral blood mononuclear cells (PBMCs), obtained from a glioma patient treated with radiotherapy, temozolomide or both. These receptors all come from a woman in her late teens or twenties with glioma. Some clones in this sample may be carry-over from other donors' samples. Each CDR3 is given with its conserved first and last residue. D genes are given only for firm matches. The size field is filled for only some rows; it gives once, few, many or a size class.

d_call	j_call	clone_size	v_call	cdr3_aa	cdr3_nt
NA	TRBJ1-3	NA	TRBV6-5	CASRGNTIYF	TGTGCCAGCAGGGGAAACACCATATATTTT
NA	TRBJ1-5	NA	TRBV30	CAWSVLGQPQHF	TGTGCCTGGAGTGTACTGGGACAGCCCCAGCATTTT
TRBD1	TRBJ1-1	NA	TRBV29-1	CSVEGTPTGEAFF	TGCAGCGTTGAAGGAACCCCGACAGGGGAAGCTTTCTTT
NA	TRBJ2-1	NA	TRBV14	CASSRPGGAVYNEQFF	TGTGCCAGCAGCCGCCCGGGTGGGGCGGTATACAATGAGCAGTTCTTC
NA	TRBJ1-2	NA	TRBV7-2	CASSPQSYGYTF	TGTGCCAGCAGCCCTCAGAGCTATGGCTACACCTTC
NA	TRBJ2-2	NA	TRBV7-6	CASSYRIRGLGELFF	TGTGCCAGCAGTTACCGGATCAGGGGTTTGGGGGAGCTGTTTTTT
NA	TRBJ2-7	NA	TRBV4-1	CASSQAPPMPDSSYEQYF	TGCGCCAGCAGCCAAGCTCCCCCCATGCCCGACAGCTCCTACGAGCAGTACTTC
NA	TRBJ2-7	NA	TRBV10-3	CAISDSYEQYF	TGTGCCATCAGTGACTCCTACGAGCAGTACTTC
NA	TRBJ2-5	NA	TRBV19	CASSQGRETQYF	TGTGCCAGTAGTCAGGGCCGAGAGACCCAGTACTTC
TRBD2	TRBJ2-1	once	TRBV6-5	CASSGLANEQFF	TGTGCCAGCAGCGGACTAGCAAATGAGCAGTTCTTC
TRBD2	TRBJ2-7	NA	TRBV6-1	CASALSSGRNDEQYF	TGTGCCAGCGCGCTAAGTAGCGGGCGGAACGACGAGCAGTACTTC
TRBD1	TRBJ1-4	NA	TRBV4-1	CASSQESGGVHEKLFF	TGCGCCAGCAGCCAAGAGTCAGGGGGCGTTCATGAAAAACTGTTTTTT
NA	TRBJ2-7	NA	TRBV9	CASSPEGGTIYEQYF	TGTGCCAGCAGCCCAGAGGGGGGGACCATTTACGAGCAGTACTTC
NA	TRBJ1-1	NA	TRBV6-1	CASSGVTGNTEAFF	TGTGCCAGCAGTGGGGTGACTGGGAACACTGAAGCTTTCTTT
NA	TRBJ2-3	NA	TRBV10-3	CAIRGPDTQYF	TGTGCCATCAGAGGACCAGATACGCAGTATTTT
NA	TRBJ1-5	NA	TRBV4-3	CASSQDVVVNQPQHF	TGCGCCAGCAGCCAAGATGTCGTTGTCAATCAGCCCCAGCATTTT
TRBD1	TRBJ1-1	NA	TRBV19	CASSPSGQPHPFF	TGTGCCAGTAGCCCCTCGGGACAGCCGCATCCTTTCTTT
NA	TRBJ1-1	few	TRBV30	CALTGGSTEAFF	TGTGCCCTGACCGGGGGCTCCACTGAAGCTTTCTTT
NA	TRBJ1-1	NA	TRBV19	CASSMWGNTEAFF	TGTGCCAGTAGTATGTGGGGTAACACTGAAGCTTTCTTT
TRBD1	TRBJ2-5	NA	TRBV5-1	CASSEQTGGQETQYF	TGCGCCAGCAGCGAACAAACAGGGGGCCAAGAGACCCAGTACTTC
TRBD2	TRBJ2-2	NA	TRBV5-1	CASSQRPGLAGRANTGELFF	TGCGCCAGCAGCCAGCGCCCGGGACTAGCGGGCCGCGCGAACACCGGGGAGCTGTTTTTT
NA	TRBJ1-1	NA	TRBV18	CASSPRQNTEAFF	TGTGCCAGCTCACCGAGGCAGAACACTGAAGCTTTCTTT
TRBD2	TRBJ2-1	NA	TRBV6-5	CASRATGLAYNEQFF	TGTGCCAGCAGGGCGACGGGACTAGCCTACAATGAGCAGTTCTTC
NA	TRBJ1-5	NA	TRBV12-5	CASGLGRSNQPQHF	TGTGCTAGTGGTTTGGGAAGAAGCAATCAGCCCCAGCATTTT
TRBD1	TRBJ2-2	NA	TRBV29-1	CSVKDRPNTGELFF	TGCAGCGTTAAGGACAGGCCGAACACCGGGGAGCTGTTTTTT
NA	TRBJ2-7	NA	TRBV10-3	CAISDRGFGYEQYF	TGTGCCATCAGTGATAGGGGGTTTGGCTACGAGCAGTACTTC
NA	TRBJ1-1	NA	TRBV7-9	CASSLKQAQAFF	TGTGCCAGCAGCTTAAAACAGGCTCAAGCTTTCTTT
TRBD2	TRBJ2-5	NA	TRBV30	CAWMNGLALQETQYF	TGTGCCTGGATGAATGGACTAGCCCTCCAAGAGACCCAGTACTTC
NA	TRBJ1-1	few	TRBV5-4	CASSLGGGYTEAFF	TGTGCCAGCAGCTTGGGCGGCGGATACACTGAAGCTTTCTTT
NA	TRBJ1-2	NA	TRBV6-5	CASSYGQGHGYTF	TGTGCCAGCAGTTACGGACAAGGCCATGGCTACACCTTC
NA	TRBJ2-5	NA	TRBV19	CATTDRQETQYF	TGTGCCACCACCGACAGGCAAGAGACCCAGTACTTC
NA	TRBJ1-1	NA	TRBV5-1	CASSLEWVRMNTEAFF	TGCGCCAGCAGCTTGGAGTGGGTCCGAATGAACACTGAAGCTTTCTTT
NA	TRBJ1-1	NA	TRBV30	CAWREQASHGAFF	TGTGCCTGGAGGGAACAGGCCTCACACGGAGCTTTCTTT
NA	TRBJ2-7	NA	TRBV6-5	CASSYWRGSRAYEQYF	TGTGCCAGCAGTTACTGGAGGGGCAGCCGAGCCTACGAGCAGTACTTC
TRBD1	TRBJ1-1	NA	TRBV10-3	CAISPQGGRDTEAFF	TGTGCCATCTCGCCTCAGGGGGGGAGGGACACTGAAGCTTTCTTT
NA	TRBJ1-1	NA	TRBV9	CASSARGVSTEAFF	TGTGCCAGCAGCGCCAGGGGCGTCAGCACTGAAGCTTTCTTT
NA	TRBJ2-7	NA	TRBV27	CASSLQVSYEQYF	TGTGCCAGCAGCCTACAGGTTTCCTACGAGCAGTACTTC
TRBD2	TRBJ2-7	NA	TRBV30	CAWRGLASYEQYF	TGTGCCTGGAGGGGACTAGCGAGCTACGAGCAGTACTTC
NA	TRBJ1-1	once	TRBV7-9	CASSPSWGTEAFF	TGTGCCAGCAGTCCATCATGGGGTACCGAAGCTTTCTTT
TRBD1	TRBJ1-4	NA	TRBV7-9	CASSHPGRGHEKLFF	TGTGCCAGCAGCCACCCCGGCAGGGGGCATGAAAAACTGTTTTTT
NA	TRBJ1-4	NA	TRBV14	CASSPRLGANEKLFF	TGTGCCAGCAGTCCTAGGCTGGGAGCGAATGAAAAACTGTTTTTT
TRBD2	TRBJ2-5	few	TRBV27	CASSFASTSGGKTQYF	TGTGCCAGCAGTTTTGCATCGACTAGCGGGGGGAAGACCCAGTACTTC
NA	TRBJ1-2	NA	TRBV7-9	CASSLGSTFSSYGYTF	TGTGCCAGCAGCTTGGGGTCCACATTTAGCTCCTATGGCTACACCTTC
NA	TRBJ2-2	NA	TRBV5-4	CASSLVRTGSGELFF	TGTGCCAGCAGCTTGGTACGGACGGGGTCCGGGGAGCTGTTTTTT
NA	TRBJ1-5	few	TRBV6-1	CASSPQGRNQPQHF	TGTGCCAGCAGTCCACAGGGACGCAATCAGCCCCAGCATTTT
TRBD1	TRBJ2-5	NA	TRBV7-2	CASSYRGTQETQYF	TGTGCCAGCAGTTACAGGGGCACCCAAGAGACCCAGTACTTC
TRBD1	TRBJ1-4	NA	TRBV5-1	CASSATGKTNEKLFF	TGCGCCAGCAGCGCGACAGGGAAAACTAATGAAAAACTGTTTTTT